This TCR beta chain was observed in a study of cytomegalovirus exposure and HLA in healthy donors. The donors (healthy individuals) were bone marrow donors. The CDR3 covers 14 residues. In germline, CDR1 is SQVTM, CDR2 ANQGSEA. Trimming removed 3 bases from V and 1 base from J, with 9 bases in between. The PCR had 60 Vbeta and 13 Jbeta primers. Authors' methods: As a later analysis found, there were 70 million to 100 million unique TCR beta chains, of which approximately 10 million were shared. The assay was immunoSEQ multiplex PCR, and TCRdb's table has in-frame clones only and misses some. Clone size and the V and J calls come from that table; the DNA yielded D and trimming. The table has about 95,000 clones, about 80% seen once; the top ten hold approximately 11%. Concerning this clone: Its target is unknown.

Study results and caveats: Looking again later, the authors saw that most CMV-associated TCR beta chains seemed HLA-restricted. Beyond CMV serostatus, there was no information to go on about immune exposure.

Sequencing used PBMCs. The TCR was taken from a man in his late teens or twenties in good health and CMV-seropositive. This chain connects TRBV29-1 to TRBJ2-2; D not resolved. The DNA of the CDR3 is TGCAGCGTTGAGGCAGGCCTGAACACCGGGGAGCTGTTTTTT. Translated: CSVEAGLNTGELFF.